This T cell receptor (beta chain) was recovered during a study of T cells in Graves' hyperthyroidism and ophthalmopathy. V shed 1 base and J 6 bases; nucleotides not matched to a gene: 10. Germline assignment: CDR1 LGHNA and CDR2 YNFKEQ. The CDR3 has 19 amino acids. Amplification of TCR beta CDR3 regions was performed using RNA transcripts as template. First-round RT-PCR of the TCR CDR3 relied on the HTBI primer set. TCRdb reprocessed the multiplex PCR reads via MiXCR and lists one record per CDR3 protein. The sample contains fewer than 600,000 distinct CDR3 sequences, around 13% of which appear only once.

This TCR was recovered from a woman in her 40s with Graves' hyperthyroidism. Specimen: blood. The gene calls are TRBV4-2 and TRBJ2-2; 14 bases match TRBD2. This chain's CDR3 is CASSQGLAGGPGFSGELFF. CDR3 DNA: TGTGCCAGCAGCCAAGGACTAGCGGGAGGGCCGGGTTTTTCCGGGGAGCTGTTTTTT.